This T cell receptor beta chain originates from a study of T cell changes during pregnancy in multiple sclerosis. Clones were read by immunoSEQ multiplex PCR, and TCRdb kept only the in-frame ones, dropping some. The sample yields approximately 23,000 clones, around 88% seen once. The CDR3 extends over 17 amino acids. V shed 2 bases, J shed 4 bases, and the junction held 13 bases outside the gene matches. From germline, CDR1 is MNHNS and CDR2 SASEGT. The receptor was isolated from a female donor with multiple sclerosis, enrolled in a pregnancy study. This sample comprised CD8+ T cells from peripheral blood mononuclear cells, obtained in the first trimester of pregnancy. The V call is TRBV6-1, the J call TRBJ2-5, with 7 bases aligning to TRBD1. The CDR3 sequence: CASSEIPQGYRGETQYF. The CDR3 DNA reads as TGTGCCAGCAGTGAAATTCCACAGGGGTATCGAGGAGAGACCCAGTACTTC.